These T cell receptor beta chains were read from a single sample in a study of beta chain features in type 1 diabetes. Here immunoSEQ multiplex PCR was the method, and the copy in TCRdb shows in-frame clones only, minus some. The sample holds under 950,000 clones, 17% seen once. What was sequenced was naive CD4+ T cells from blood. These receptors were collected from a woman between 18 and 29 years old in good health. CDR3s include the opening cysteine and the closing phenylalanine or tryptophan. The order of the fields is J gene, clone size, V gene, D gene, CDR3 protein, CDR3 DNA. D genes are given only for firm matches. Rows may omit the clone size; those that give it use once, few, many or a size class.

J gene: TRBJ2-1
clone size: few
V gene: TRBV15
D gene: TRBD2
CDR3 protein: CATSRDKAGGDNEQFF
CDR3 DNA: TGTGCCACCAGCAGAGATAAAGCGGGAGGCGACAATGAGCAGTTCTTC

J gene: TRBJ2-5
clone size: few
V gene: TRBV19
D gene: .
CDR3 protein: CASRLQAGLETQYF
CDR3 DNA: TGTGCCAGTAGACTTCAGGCGGGACTAGAGACCCAGTACTTC

J gene: TRBJ2-1
clone size: .
V gene: TRBV28
D gene: .
CDR3 protein: CATSYNEQFF
CDR3 DNA: TGTGCCACATCTTACAATGAGCAGTTCTTC

J gene: TRBJ1-2
clone size: few
V gene: TRBV19
D gene: .
CDR3 protein: CASRIRGVNDYGYTF
CDR3 DNA: TGTGCCAGTAGGATACGGGGGGTCAATGACTATGGCTACACCTTC

J gene: TRBJ1-2
clone size: few
V gene: TRBV29-1
D gene: .
CDR3 protein: CSVELVTNYGYTF
CDR3 DNA: TGCAGCGTTGAGCTGGTAACTAACTATGGCTACACCTTC

J gene: TRBJ2-1
clone size: few
V gene: TRBV5-1
D gene: TRBD2
CDR3 protein: CASSLGLAGYNEQFF
CDR3 DNA: TGCGCCAGCAGCTTGGGATTAGCGGGGTACAATGAGCAGTTCTTC

J gene: TRBJ2-1
clone size: .
V gene: TRBV5-1
D gene: .
CDR3 protein: CASSPSGGALGNEQFF
CDR3 DNA: TGCGCCAGCAGCCCCTCTGGGGGAGCGCTGGGGAATGAGCAGTTCTTC

J gene: TRBJ2-2
clone size: .
V gene: TRBV27
D gene: .
CDR3 protein: CASSSGTGHGELFF
CDR3 DNA: TGTGCCAGCAGTTCGGGGACGGGTCACGGGGAGCTGTTTTTT

J gene: TRBJ1-1
clone size: .
V gene: TRBV7-9
D gene: .
CDR3 protein: CASSLVSGLGTEAFF
CDR3 DNA: TGTGCCAGCAGCTTAGTTTCGGGCCTCGGCACTGAAGCTTTCTTT

J gene: TRBJ1-4
clone size: .
V gene: TRBV15
D gene: TRBD1
CDR3 protein: CATSRRQGSGEKLFF
CDR3 DNA: TGTGCCACCAGCAGGAGACAGGGGAGTGGTGAAAAACTGTTTTTT

J gene: TRBJ2-2
clone size: .
V gene: TRBV2
D gene: TRBD2
CDR3 protein: CASRAGTSAAGELFF
CDR3 DNA: TGTGCCAGCAGAGCCGGGACTAGCGCCGCCGGGGAGCTGTTTTTT

J gene: TRBJ2-1
clone size: .
V gene: TRBV27
D gene: TRBD1
CDR3 protein: CASSNYRGEQFF
CDR3 DNA: TGTGCCAGCAGTAATTACAGGGGTGAGCAGTTCTTC

J gene: TRBJ2-1
clone size: few
V gene: TRBV5-8
D gene: TRBD1
CDR3 protein: CASSGRDRGYSYNEQFF
CDR3 DNA: TGTGCCAGCAGCGGCCGGGACAGGGGGTACTCCTACAATGAGCAGTTCTTC

J gene: TRBJ2-1
clone size: .
V gene: TRBV19
D gene: TRBD2
CDR3 protein: CASSTRSSGTVWNEQFF
CDR3 DNA: TGTGCCAGTAGTACAAGGAGTAGCGGGACCGTCTGGAATGAGCAGTTCTTC

J gene: TRBJ2-5
clone size: .
V gene: TRBV7-9
D gene: .
CDR3 protein: CASSLSQSETQYF
CDR3 DNA: TGTGCCAGCAGCTTGTCACAGTCGGAGACCCAGTACTTC

J gene: TRBJ2-1
clone size: few
V gene: TRBV7-2
D gene: .
CDR3 protein: CASSSGDYSYNEQFF
CDR3 DNA: TGTGCCAGCAGCTCAGGGGACTACTCCTACAATGAGCAGTTCTTC

J gene: TRBJ1-2
clone size: few
V gene: TRBV28
D gene: .
CDR3 protein: CASSPAEPYGYTF
CDR3 DNA: TGTGCCAGCAGTCCCGCGGAGCCCTATGGCTACACCTTC

J gene: TRBJ2-7
clone size: few
V gene: TRBV4-2
D gene: TRBD2
CDR3 protein: CASSQDGAGGPRDEQYF
CDR3 DNA: TGTGCCAGCAGCCAAGATGGCGCGGGAGGGCCTCGGGACGAGCAGTACTTC

J gene: TRBJ2-3
clone size: few
V gene: TRBV4-3
D gene: TRBD2
CDR3 protein: CASSQDTLRTSGSSSTDTQYF
CDR3 DNA: TGCGCCAGCAGCCAAGATACGTTAAGGACTAGCGGGAGTTCTAGCACAGATACGCAGTATTTT